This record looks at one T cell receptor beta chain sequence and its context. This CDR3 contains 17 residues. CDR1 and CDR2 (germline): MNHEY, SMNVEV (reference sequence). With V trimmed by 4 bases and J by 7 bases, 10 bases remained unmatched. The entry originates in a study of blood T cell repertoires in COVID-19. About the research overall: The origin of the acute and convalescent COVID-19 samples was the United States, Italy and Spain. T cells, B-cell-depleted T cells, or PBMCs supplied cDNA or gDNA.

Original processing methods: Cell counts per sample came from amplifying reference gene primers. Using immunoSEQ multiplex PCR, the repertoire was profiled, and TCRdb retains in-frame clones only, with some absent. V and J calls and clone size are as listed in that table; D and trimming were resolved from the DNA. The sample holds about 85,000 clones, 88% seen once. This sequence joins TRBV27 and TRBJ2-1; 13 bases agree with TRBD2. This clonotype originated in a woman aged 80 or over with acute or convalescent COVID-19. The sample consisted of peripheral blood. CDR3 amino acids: CASSSTPLAGGGNEQFF. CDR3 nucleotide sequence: TGTGCCAGCAGTTCGACCCCACTAGCGGGGGGGGGTAATGAGCAGTTCTTC.